This TCR beta chain was recorded in a study of cytomegalovirus exposure and HLA in healthy donors. This CDR3 has 15 residues. The V gene's germline CDR1 is SGHDN and CDR2 FVKESK. The V and J ends lost 4 bases and 0 bases respectively, with 12 bases between them. In the PCR, 60 Vbeta and 13 Jbeta primers were used. Sequenced by immunoSEQ multiplex PCR; TCRdb stores in-frame clones only, minus some. The repertoire holds about 180,000 clones, 82% seen once, with 1.5% to 1.7% in the top ten. Healthy bone marrow donors made up the donors. The sequencing input was PBMCs. The sequence came from a man aged 35-49 years in good health and CMV-seronegative. The rearrangement links TRBV14 to TRBJ1-1, with D possibly TRBD1 on 5 matching bases. The CDR3 region has the DNA TGTGCCAGCAGCCCCCGGCGGGACTTGAACACTGAAGCTTTCTTT. Its translation is CASSPRRDLNTEAFF.